What follows are 11 T cell receptor beta chains derived from one specimen sequenced in a study of shared clonotypes between healthy human individuals. Repertoires were generated with immunoSEQ multiplex PCR, while TCRdb's copy carries only in-frame clones and drops some. The table has 1.6 million or so clones, approximately 98.5% seen once. Material for sequencing was naive CD4+ T cells sorted from blood. Specified subset: CD45RA+ positively selected. These receptors were collected from a man aged 30 to 45 in good health.

V is TRBV23-1 and J is TRBJ2-1; D tentatively fits TRBD1 or TRBD2 (5 bases each). TRBV23-1 qualifies as an ORF whose function is uncertain. CDR3 size: 15 residues. V shed 7 bases and J shed 9 bases, with 22 bases lying between them. CDR3 loop: CASTGTDRGFFEQFF. CDR3 sequence (DNA): TGCGCCAGCACAGGGACCGACCGAGGCTTTTTTGAGCAGTTCTTC.

CDR3 loop: CASRRTSGNPSYEQYF. The CDR3 DNA sequence: TGTGCCAGCAGGCGGACTAGCGGGAATCCTTCGTACGAGCAGTACTTC. The gene calls are TRBV2 and TRBJ2-7; the match to TRBD2 covers 12 bases. The trim removed 6 bases at V and 4 bases at J, leaving 10 bases unmatched. Per the germline V gene, CDR1 is SNHLY and CDR2 is FYNNEI. The CDR3 contains 16 residues.

CDR3 bases: TGCGCCAGCAGTAGGCGGGACCGGCTCTCCTACGAGCAGTACTTC. It yields the protein CASSRRDRLSYEQYF. This sequence joins TRBV5-1 and TRBJ2-7; the D gene is possibly TRBD2 (6 bases). V was shortened by 5 bases and J by 0 bases, with 15 bases between the two germline ends. The CDR3 contains 15 residues. Germline values: CDR1 SGHRS, CDR2 YFSETQ.

A remark on this clone: Other DNA sequences in the sample encode the same CDR3. The V call is TRBV6-5, the J call TRBJ2-7; D tentatively reads TRBD1 or TRBD2 (5 bases each). V dropped 2 bases and J dropped 2 bases, with 7 bases sitting between them. The CDR3 is 13 amino acids. Per the germline V gene, CDR1 is MNHEY and CDR2 is SVGAGI. The CDR3 spells CASSYLGAYEQYF. The CDR3 DNA follows: TGTGCCAGCAGTTACCTGGGGGCCTACGAGCAGTACTTC.

The chain employs TRBV6-1 and TRBJ1-5; the D gene is possibly TRBD1 (5 bases). The CDR3 has 15 residues. Germline assignment: CDR1 MNHNS and CDR2 SASEGT. Trimming removed 0 bases at V and 3 bases at J, with 9 bases between. The CDR3 bases are TGTGCCAGCAGTGAAGCGGGCGGGACCAATCAGCCCCAGCATTTT. Its translation is CASSEAGGTNQPQHF.

The chain carries TRBV2 and TRBJ2-4, with 14 bases that match TRBD2. Germline V gene data show CDR1 as SNHLY and CDR2 as FYNNEI. The V segment lost 3 bases and the J segment 1 base; nucleotides outside the gene matches: 5. This CDR3 is built from 18 residues. DNA of the CDR3: TGTGCCAGCAGTGATGGGACTAGCGGGAGATTTGCCAAAAACATTCAGTACTTC. Protein sequence: CASSDGTSGRFAKNIQYF.

The CDR3 spells CASRAGILANEQFF. DNA of the CDR3: TGTGCCAGCAGGGCAGGGATCCTAGCCAATGAGCAGTTCTTC. The rearrangement links TRBV2 to TRBJ2-1, with D perhaps being TRBD1 or TRBD2 (5 bases each). Germline assignment: CDR1 SNHLY and CDR2 FYNNEI. The V end was cut by 6 bases, the J end by 6 bases, with 15 bases between. The CDR3 spans 14 residues. Drawing the rest from reference TRBV2 and TRBJ2-1, the complete variable domain is EPEVTQTPSHQVTQMGQEVILRCVPISNHLYFYWYRQILGQKVEFLVSFYNNEISEKSEIFDDQFSVERPDGSNFTLKIRSTKLEDSAMYFCASRAGILANEQFFGPGTRLTVL.

V is TRBV10-3 and J is TRBJ2-5, with a weak D call TRBD1 (6 bases). The germline V gene encodes CDR1 ENHRY and CDR2 SYGVKD. The CDR3 spans 16 residues. V gave up 1 base and J gave up 4 bases, with 16 bases separating them. The DNA for the CDR3 is TGTGCCATCAGTGAGTTCCCAGGGGTTATTGGAGAGACCCAGTACTTC. This gives the protein CAISEFPGVIGETQYF.

V gene TRBV7-9 combines with J gene TRBJ2-1, with D possibly matching TRBD2 (6 bases). Looked up from germline, CDR1 is SEHNR and CDR2 is FQNEAQ (reference sequence). The CDR3 extends over 14 amino acids. V lost 5 bases to trimming and J lost 7 bases, with 15 bases between them. The CDR3 reads CASSPTAAGNEQFF. As DNA, the CDR3 is TGTGCCAGCAGCCCTACTGCGGCGGGGAATGAGCAGTTCTTC.

The gene calls are TRBV19 and TRBJ2-7; D unresolved. The CDR3 has 14 residues. V lost 6 bases to trimming and J lost 0 bases, with 12 bases between them. CDR1 and CDR2 (germline): LNHDA, SQIVND (reference sequence). This chain's CDR3 is CASRVSGNSYEQYF. The CDR3 coding sequence is TGTGCCAGTAGGGTCTCCGGCAACTCCTACGAGCAGTACTTC. The variable domain in full, with the rest retrieved from reference TRBV19 and TRBJ2-7, is DGGITQSPKYLFRKEGQNVTLSCEQNLNHDAMYWYRQDPGQGLRLIYYSQIVNDFQKGDIAEGYSVSREKKESFPLTVTSAQKNPTAFYLCASRVSGNSYEQYFGPGTRLTVT.

This clone was observed a single time. The rearrangement links TRBV28 to TRBJ1-1; D unresolved. V was cut by 1 base and J by 11 bases, with 11 bases left in between. CDR1 and CDR2 (germline): MDHEN, SYDVKM. The CDR3 runs 12 residues. CDR3 in amino acids: CASSLSSHSAFF. Written as DNA, the CDR3 is TGTGCCAGCAGTTTATCCTCCCACTCCGCTTTCTTT.